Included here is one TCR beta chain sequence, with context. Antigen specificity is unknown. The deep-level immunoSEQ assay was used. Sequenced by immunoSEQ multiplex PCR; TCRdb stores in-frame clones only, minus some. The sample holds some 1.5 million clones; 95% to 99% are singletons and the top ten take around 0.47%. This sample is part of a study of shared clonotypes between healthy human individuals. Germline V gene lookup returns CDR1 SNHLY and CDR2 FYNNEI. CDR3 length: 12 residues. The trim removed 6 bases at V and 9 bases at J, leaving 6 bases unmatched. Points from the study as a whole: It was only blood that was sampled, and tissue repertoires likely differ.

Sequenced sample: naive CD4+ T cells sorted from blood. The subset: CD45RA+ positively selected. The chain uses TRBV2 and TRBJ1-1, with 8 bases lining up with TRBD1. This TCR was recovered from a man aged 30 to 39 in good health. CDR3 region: CASSADRGQAFF. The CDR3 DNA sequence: TGTGCCAGCAGCGCCGACAGGGGACAAGCTTTCTTT.